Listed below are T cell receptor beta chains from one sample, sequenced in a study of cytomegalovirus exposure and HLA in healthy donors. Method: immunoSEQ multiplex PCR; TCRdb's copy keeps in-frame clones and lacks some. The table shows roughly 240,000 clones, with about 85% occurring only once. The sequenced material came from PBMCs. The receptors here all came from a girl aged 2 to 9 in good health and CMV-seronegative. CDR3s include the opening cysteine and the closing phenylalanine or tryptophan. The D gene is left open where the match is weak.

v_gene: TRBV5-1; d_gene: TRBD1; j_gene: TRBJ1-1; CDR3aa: CASSLAADRAGTEAFF; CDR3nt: TGCGCCAGCAGCTTGGCGGCCGACAGGGCCGGGACTGAAGCTTTCTTT
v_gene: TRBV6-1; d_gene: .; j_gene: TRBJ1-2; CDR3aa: CASSIPGRGSYTF; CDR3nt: TGTGCCAGCAGTATTCCAGGGAGGGGATCCTACACCTTC
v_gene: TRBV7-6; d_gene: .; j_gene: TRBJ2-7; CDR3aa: CASSLQGAGAAYEQYF; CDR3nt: TGTGCCAGCAGCTTACAGGGGGCGGGGGCGGCCTACGAGCAGTACTTC
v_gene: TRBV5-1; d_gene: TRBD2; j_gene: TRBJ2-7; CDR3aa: CASSFGRVGYEQYF; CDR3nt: TGCGCCAGCAGCTTCGGGAGGGTGGGCTACGAGCAGTACTTC
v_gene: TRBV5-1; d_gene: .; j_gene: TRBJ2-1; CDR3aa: CASSPTVFAYNEQFF; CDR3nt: TGCGCCAGCAGCCCTACAGTTTTTGCCTACAATGAGCAGTTCTTC
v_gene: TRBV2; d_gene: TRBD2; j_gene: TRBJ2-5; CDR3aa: CASRLAGEETQYF; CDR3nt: TGTGCCAGCCGCCTAGCGGGAGAAGAGACCCAGTACTTC
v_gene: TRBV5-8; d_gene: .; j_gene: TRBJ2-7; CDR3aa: CASRIRGMNSGEQYF; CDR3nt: TGTGCCAGCCGTATCCGGGGAATGAATTCAGGCGAGCAGTACTTC
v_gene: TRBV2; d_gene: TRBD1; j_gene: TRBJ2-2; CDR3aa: CASRATGVLTGELFF; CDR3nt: TGTGCCAGCAGGGCCACAGGGGTCCTCACCGGGGAGCTGTTTTTT
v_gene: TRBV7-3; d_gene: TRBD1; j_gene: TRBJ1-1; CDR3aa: CASSPDRVTEAFF; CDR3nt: TGTGCCAGCAGCCCGGACAGGGTCACTGAAGCTTTCTTT
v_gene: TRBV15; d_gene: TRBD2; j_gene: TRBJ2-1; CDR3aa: CATSRSAGGPNNEQFF; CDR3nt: TGTGCCACCAGCAGGTCCGCGGGGGGGCCGAACAATGAGCAGTTCTTC